This TCR beta chain was captured in a study of OX40 agonist ivuxolimab in advanced cancers. Whole-study context: Males comprised around 78% of the group, whose mean age was about 61 years (range roughly 20 to 90). Study-wide points: Both CD4+ and CD8+ T cell populations in blood had undergone clonal expansion by week 6 at 0.1 to 3.0 mg/kg. Normalized T-cell clonal expansion was also low in some nonresponders.

The CDR3 is 16 residues long. The germline V and J ends were trimmed by 0 bases and 6 bases, with 15 bases remaining between them. Germline assignment: CDR1 MGHRA and CDR2 YSYEKL. Autoimmune disease history or systemic immunosuppression meant exclusion. A remark on this clone: The antigen is undetermined.

Assay: immunoSEQ multiplex PCR; the TCRdb copy retains only in-frame clones and omits some. The data show more than 40,000 clones, with around 77% seen just once and roughly 2% held by the top ten. This clonotype was sampled from an adult with an advanced solid tumor such as melanoma, head and neck, liver or kidney cancer. The specimen comprised CD4+ or CD8+ T cells sorted from blood, sampled in a trial of the OX40 agonist ivuxolimab. The genes are TRBV4-1 and TRBJ2-4; D perhaps matches TRBD2 (6 bases). CDR3 in amino acids: CASSQDGGLRGNIQYF. The CDR3, as DNA: TGCGCCAGCAGCCAAGACGGGGGACTGCGGGGAAACATTCAGTACTTC.